This T cell receptor beta chain was found in a study of cytomegalovirus exposure and HLA in healthy donors. 13 Jbeta primers and 60 Vbeta primers were used for the PCR. The table came from immunoSEQ multiplex PCR; TCRdb's copy has only in-frame clones and leaves some out. The table records about 34,000 clones, about 87% of them present only once. The CDR3 is 15 amino acids. Germline lookup yields CDR1 MDHEN and CDR2 SYDVKM. V lost 7 bases to trimming and J lost 7 bases; unmatched junction nucleotides: 10. J is TRBJ1-5 and V is TRBV28, with TRBD1 matching over 10 bases. Sequencing was performed on PBMCs. The sequence was obtained from a boy between 10 and 17 years old in good health and CMV-seronegative. CDR3 loop: CASIAGTGVGQPQHF. Written as DNA, the CDR3 is TGTGCCAGCATCGCCGGGACAGGGGTTGGGCAGCCCCAGCATTTT.